Listed below are T cell receptor beta chains from one sample, sequenced in a study of CD8+ T cells in alopecia areata. Method: immunoSEQ multiplex PCR; TCRdb's copy keeps in-frame clones and lacks some. The table lists 150,000 to 200,000 clones, about 60% of them singletons. Sequenced sample: CD4+ T cells sorted from blood. Receptor source: a human donor in good health. CDR3s include the opening cysteine and the closing phenylalanine or tryptophan. D genes are given only for firm matches. Some rows mark clone size as missing; the rest say once, few, many or name a class of expanded clone.

-,TRBV5-4,TRBJ2-4,-,CASSSEGSVAKNIQYF,TGTGCCAGCAGCTCTGAGGGGTCGGTAGCCAAAAACATTCAGTACTTC
-,TRBV29-1,TRBJ1-4,-,CSVEAVEKLFF,TGCAGCGTTGAAGCGGTTGAAAAACTGTTTTTT
few,TRBV28,TRBJ2-7,-,CASIGLSYEQYF,TGTGCCAGCATCGGATTATCCTACGAGCAGTACTTC
few,TRBV29-1,TRBJ2-5,-,CSVGPRQETQYF,TGCAGCGTTGGGCCGAGGCAAGAGACCCAGTACTTC
-,TRBV5-1,TRBJ2-2,TRBD1,CASSLPVPGQGARLFF,TGCGCCAGCAGCTTGCCCGTGCCAGGGCAGGGGGCACGGCTGTTTTTT
-,TRBV30,TRBJ2-3,-,CAWTSGGTFSSTDTQYF,TGTGCCTGGACATCGGGCGGGACCTTCTCTAGCACAGATACGCAGTATTTT
-,TRBV4-1,TRBJ2-1,-,CASSHRGSDNEQFF,TGCGCCAGCAGCCACCGTGGCTCCGACAATGAGCAGTTCTTC
-,TRBV6-5,TRBJ1-2,TRBD1,CASTWTGSYGYTF,TGTGCCAGCACCTGGACAGGGAGCTATGGCTACACCTTC
-,TRBV19,TRBJ2-2,-,CASRGSPNTGELFF,TGTGCCAGTAGGGGTTCTCCGAACACCGGGGAGCTGTTTTTT
-,TRBV29-1,TRBJ2-4,-,CSVGAIGGRGDIQYF,TGCAGCGTTGGGGCCATCGGGGGCCGGGGGGACATTCAGTACTTC
few,TRBV29-1,TRBJ2-7,-,CSVEGSSYEQYF,TGCAGCGTTGAAGGTAGCTCCTACGAGCAGTACTTC
-,TRBV5-4,TRBJ1-2,-,CASSSTGSYYGYTF,TGTGCCAGCAGCTCAACAGGGTCCTACTATGGCTACACCTTC
-,TRBV5-1,TRBJ2-3,-,CASSLSRGTDTQYF,TGCGCCAGCAGCTTAAGCAGGGGAACAGATACGCAGTATTTT
-,TRBV7-2,TRBJ1-2,-,CASSLDQGQYGYTF,TGTGCCAGCAGCTTAGATCAGGGGCAATATGGCTACACCTTC
many,TRBV7-9,TRBJ2-3,-,CASSPRRASDTQYF,TGTGCCAGCAGCCCTCGTCGCGCCTCCGATACGCAGTATTTT